The 27 T cell receptor beta chains in this list originate from one sample, sequenced in a study of blood T cell repertoires in COVID-19 (dated by TCRdb to 2020 to 2021). Library creation used the immunoSEQ multiplex PCR assay. As stored in TCRdb, this immuneACCESS dataset retains in-frame rearrangements with V and J assigned. A fraction of the clones does not appear; measured against another copy, unresolved V genes explain less than half of the discrepancy, and the remainder lacks a known reason. This sample gives under 300,000 clones in total; about 84% of them show up just once. Approximately 13% of the sample is taken by the ten largest. Sequencing was performed on peripheral blood. These receptors all stem from a man at least 80 years old with acute or convalescent COVID-19.

Notes on this clone: The same CDR3 is also encoded by other DNA sequences in this sample. This chain uses TRBV19 with TRBJ1-6; D is possibly TRBD1 (6 bases). The V end was cut by 5 bases, the J end by 1 base, with 9 bases between. CDR3 length equals 15 residues. The germline gives CDR1 LNHDA, CDR2 SQIVND (reference sequence). For the CDR3, the DNA is TGTGCCAGTAGTCCGACAGGATCCTATAATTCACCCCTCCACTTT. It encodes CASSPTGSYNSPLHF. The variable domain in full, with the rest retrieved from reference TRBV19 and TRBJ1-6, is DGGITQSPKYLFRKEGQNVTLSCEQNLNHDAMYWYRQDPGQGLRLIYYSQIVNDFQKGDIAEGYSVSREKKESFPLTVTSAQKNPTAFYLCASSPTGSYNSPLHFGNGTRLTVT.

This clone turned up a few times. V is TRBV19 and J is TRBJ2-1; 7 bases map to TRBD1. CDR3 length equals 15 residues. V lost 1 base to trimming and J lost 4 bases; unmatched junction nucleotides: 4. From germline, CDR1 is LNHDA and CDR2 SQIVND (reference sequence). This chain's CDR3 is CASSIGSTGYNEQFF. The DNA of the CDR3 is TGTGCCAGTAGTATAGGATCGACAGGGTACAATGAGCAGTTCTTC.

This clone was counted once. The rearrangement joins TRBV6-2 or TRBV6-3 to TRBJ2-6; D not resolved. V dropped 2 bases and J dropped 2 bases, with 4 bases sitting between them. CDR3 length: 14 amino acids. The germline V gene encodes CDR1 MNHEY and CDR2 SVGEGT. The CDR3 DNA sequence: TGTGCCAGCAGTTACCTACCTGGGGCCAACGTCCTGACTTTC. Encoded protein: CASSYLPGANVLTF.

The J gene is TRBJ1-6, the V gene TRBV28, with 9 bases lining up with TRBD1. CDR3 length: 14 amino acids. V dropped 6 bases and J dropped 8; count of bases not matched to a gene: 5. Germline CDR1 and CDR2: MDHEN and SYDVKM. The CDR3 is CASRPGQGDSPLHF. DNA for the CDR3: TGTGCCAGCAGACCGGGACAGGGAGATTCACCCCTCCACTTT.

Remarks on this clone: The sample holds other DNA sequences that translate to the same CDR3. The CDR3 DNA is TGTGCCAGCAGTTTAGGAGGGTCTGGGGCCAACGTCCTGACTTTC. Its translation: CASSLGGSGANVLTF. The chain uses TRBV28 and TRBJ2-6; tentatively, D is TRBD2 (6 bases). V lost 2 bases and J lost 1, with 6 bases in between. The CDR3 sequence is 15 residues long. The germline V gene encodes CDR1 MDHEN and CDR2 SYDVKM.

The rearrangement joins TRBV7-8 to TRBJ1-1; 9 bases align to TRBD1. The CDR3 has 15 residues. The germline CDR1 and CDR2 sequences are SGHVS and FQNEAQ. Trimming removed 4 bases from V and 4 bases from J; junction bases left unmatched: 7. The CDR3 DNA is TGTGCCAGCAGCTACCCGGGACAGGGAGGCACTGAAGCTTTCTTT. It is translated as CASSYPGQGGTEAFF.

This chain uses TRBV7-2 with TRBJ2-2; maybe TRBD1 (5 bases). Trimming removed 5 bases from V and 1 base from J, with 11 bases in between. The CDR3 runs to 15 residues. Germline CDR1 and CDR2: SGHTA and FQGNSA. The CDR3 DNA reads TGTGCCAGCAGCATCAGACAGCTGAACACCGGGGAGCTGTTTTTT. This codes for CASSIRQLNTGELFF.

Here the CDR3 reads CSLGQGRDGYTF. CDR3 DNA sequence: TGCAGCCTAGGACAGGGAAGGGATGGCTACACCTTC. This chain joins TRBV29-1 and TRBJ1-2, with TRBD1 matching over 8 bases. Trimming at V came to 8 bases and at J to 6 bases, leaving 8 bases not matched to a gene. Germline loops: CDR1 SQVTM, CDR2 ANQGSEA. The CDR3 has 12 amino acids.

The chain joins TRBV6-2 or TRBV6-3 to TRBJ1-5; 7 nucleotides agree with TRBD1. This CDR3 comprises 15 residues. With V trimmed by 5 bases and J by 6 bases, 10 bases remained unmatched. Germline values: CDR1 MNHEY, CDR2 SVGEGT. Written as DNA, the CDR3 is TGTGCCAGCAGTCGGGACTGGCCAGGGGGTCAGCCCCAGCATTTT. Translation gives CASSRDWPGGQPQHF.

This chain links TRBV7-2 with TRBJ2-7; maybe TRBD1 (5 bases). The V end was cut by 3 bases, the J end by 2 bases, with 11 bases between. Germline lookup yields CDR1 SGHTA and CDR2 FQGNSA. The CDR3 is 14 residues long. The DNA of the CDR3 is TGTGCCAGCAGCTTGTACCAGGGCCCCTACGAGCAGTACTTC. Translated, it gives CASSLYQGPYEQYF.

The V and J genes are TRBV11-2 and TRBJ2-2; D is possibly TRBD2 (5 bases). V was clipped by 0 bases and J by 0 bases, with 8 bases between them. The CDR3 consists of 16 residues. Per the germline V gene, CDR1 is SGHAT and CDR2 is FQNNGV. Here the CDR3 reads CASSLEWRSNTGELFF. CDR3 sequence (DNA): TGTGCCAGCAGCTTAGAGTGGAGGTCGAACACCGGGGAGCTGTTTTTT.

This chain connects TRBV5-4 to TRBJ1-1, with TRBD1 as a possible D gene (6 bases). The CDR3 has 17 amino acids. The germline gives CDR1 SGHNT, CDR2 YYREEE (reference sequence). Trimming took off 0 bases at V and 0 bases at J, with 15 bases between the two ends. The CDR3 coding sequence is TGTGCCAGCAGCTTGGGAGGGACACTTGTAATGAACACTGAAGCTTTCTTT. Translation gives CASSLGGTLVMNTEAFF. Full variable domain (remainder filled in from reference TRBV5-4 and TRBJ1-1): ETGVTQSPTHLIKTRGQQVTLRCSSQSGHNTVSWYQQALGQGPQFIFQYYREEENGRGNFPPRFSGLQFPNYSSELNVNALELDDSALYLCASSLGGTLVMNTEAFFGQGTRLTVV.

V and J are TRBV5-1 and TRBJ2-1, with 9 bases aligning to TRBD2. The length of the CDR3 is 15 residues. V trimming: 4 bases; J trimming: 7 bases; junction bases outside the gene matches: 9. The V gene's germline CDR1 is SGHRS and CDR2 YFSETQ. Here the CDR3 reads CASSPLGTSKNEQFF. The CDR3 coding sequence is TGCGCCAGCAGCCCCTTAGGGACTAGCAAAAATGAGCAGTTCTTC.

Concerning this clone itself: The junction departs from the called germline gene at one end, perhaps through a read error. The chain joins TRBV28 to TRBJ2-1; D call uncertain. CDR3 length equals 11 residues. From germline, CDR1 is MDHEN and CDR2 SYDVKM. CDR3 amino acids: CASTSFNEQFF. Written as DNA, the CDR3 is TGTGCCAGCACCTCCTTCAATGAGCAGTTCTTC.

The chain combines TRBV10-3 with TRBJ1-6, with a tentative D call TRBD1 (5 bases). The CDR3 length is 15 residues. V was shortened by 3 bases and J by 9 bases, with 15 bases between the two germline ends. Germline CDR1 reads ENHRY; CDR2 reads SYGVKD. CDR3 protein: CAISERGPASSPLHF. The CDR3 coding sequence is TGTGCCATCAGTGAAAGGGGTCCCGCAAGTTCACCCCTCCACTTT.

The CDR3 loop is CASSLRGGAGDTQYF. The CDR3 DNA sequence: TGTGCCAGCAGCTTAAGAGGGGGGGCGGGAGATACGCAGTATTTT. This rearrangement joins TRBV7-2 to TRBJ2-3, with D perhaps TRBD2 (7 bases). Trimming shortened V by 2 bases and J by 5 bases, and 14 bases separated the two germline ends. This CDR3 is built from 15 residues. Germline V lookup: CDR1 SGHTA, CDR2 FQGNSA.

The V and J genes are TRBV10-3 and TRBJ2-5, with TRBD2 matching 11 bases. Trimming took 2 bases from V and 5 from J; bases not matched to a gene: 7. This CDR3 contains 16 residues. Germline CDR1 ENHRY, CDR2 SYGVKD. The CDR3 nucleotides read TGTGCCATCAGTGAGCTTAGCGGGAGGGCCGGGGAGACCCAGTACTTC. Translation gives CAISELSGRAGETQYF.

The chain has TRBV5-1 and TRBJ2-7; D is perhaps TRBD1 (7 bases). CDR1 is SGHRS and CDR2 is YFSETQ in the germline V gene. The CDR3 has 14 amino acids. Trimming pared 3 bases from V and 0 bases from J, leaving 10 bases between. CDR3 amino acids: CASSSQGGSYEQYF. The CDR3 DNA sequence: TGCGCCAGCAGCTCCCAGGGGGGCTCCTACGAGCAGTACTTC.

The rearrangement uses TRBV3-1 (or the pseudogene TRBV3-2) and TRBJ1-2, with TRBD1 as a possible D gene (6 bases). The germline V gene encodes CDR1 LGHDT and CDR2 YNNKEL (reference sequence). The CDR3 runs to 12 residues. Trimming shortened V by 2 bases and J by 7 bases, and 8 bases separated the two germline ends. DNA of the CDR3: TGTGCCAGCAGCCAAACACAGGGTGGCTACACCTTC. Its translation: CASSQTQGGYTF.

There are a few counts of this clone. V gene TRBV4-1 combines with J gene TRBJ2-7, with D possibly TRBD1 on 5 matching bases. The germline V and J ends were trimmed by 0 bases and 6 bases, with 15 bases remaining between them. Per the germline V gene, CDR1 is MGHRA and CDR2 is YSYEKL. The CDR3 spans 15 residues. As DNA, the CDR3 is TGCGCCAGCAGCCAAGATCGCCAGGGAATCCGCGAGCAGTACTTC. Translation: CASSQDRQGIREQYF.

A single count supports this clone. V is TRBV28 and J is TRBJ2-7, with D perhaps TRBD2 (5 bases). The CDR3 is 12 amino acids. Per the germline V gene, CDR1 is MDHEN and CDR2 is SYDVKM. V dropped 1 base and J dropped 7 bases, with 8 bases sitting between them. CDR3 nucleotides: TGTGCCAGCAGTTTATCAAGGAGGGAGCAGTACTTC. Protein sequence: CASSLSRREQYF.

This sequence joins TRBV5-1 and TRBJ1-1; no clear D gene. V was pared by 4 bases and J by 3 bases, with 10 bases between. The CDR3 consists of 13 residues. CDR1 and CDR2 from the germline V gene are SGHRS and YFSETQ. The CDR3 region has the DNA TGCGCCAGCAGCCAGACTCCAGACACTGAAGCTTTCTTT. Translation: CASSQTPDTEAFF. Combining the CDR3 with reference TRBV5-1 and TRBJ1-1 gives the whole variable domain KAGVTQTPRYLIKTRGQQVTLSCSPISGHRSVSWYQQTPGQGLQFLFEYFSETQRNKGNFPGRFSGRQFSNSRSEMNVSTLELGDSALYLCASSQTPDTEAFFGQGTRLTVV.

CDR3 nucleotide sequence: TGTGCCAGCAAAACCGGGACTAGTATCAATGAGCAGTTCTTC. It specifies CASKTGTSINEQFF. The genes are TRBV28 and TRBJ2-1; 8 bases are shared with TRBD2. The CDR3 totals 14 residues. Germline V gene lookup returns CDR1 MDHEN and CDR2 SYDVKM. Germline trimming cut 7 bases from V and 6 bases from J; bases unmatched to any gene: 8.

The CDR3 DNA reads as TGCAGCGTTGTAGGCCAGGGGACCTACGAGCAGTACTTC. Translating it yields CSVVGQGTYEQYF. The chain couples TRBV29-1 to TRBJ2-7; possibly TRBD1 for D (6 bases). Germline CDR1 SQVTM, CDR2 ANQGSEA. This CDR3 is 13 amino acids long. Trimming stripped 4 bases from V and 2 bases from J, with 12 bases between.

This clone occurred once. This chain joins TRBV19 and TRBJ1-3; unclear D gene. Trimming shortened V by 7 bases and J by 4 bases, and 11 bases separated the two germline ends. Germline V gene sequence: CDR1 LNHDA, CDR2 SQIVND (reference sequence). CDR3 length: 13 amino acids. The CDR3 sequence is CASNPFSGNTIYF. The DNA for the CDR3 is TGTGCCAGTAATCCGTTCTCCGGAAACACCATATATTTT.

The chain carries TRBV6-5 and TRBJ2-1; TRBD2 matches 7 bases. Per the germline V gene, CDR1 is MNHEY and CDR2 is SVGAGI. The junction had 7 bases not matched to a gene; V was cut back by 6 bases and J by 8 bases. CDR3 size: 13 residues. CDR3 loop: CASRPSGTYEQFF. The DNA for the CDR3 is TGTGCCAGCAGGCCTAGCGGCACCTATGAGCAGTTCTTC.

The J gene is TRBJ2-3, the V gene TRBV5-6; a weak D match, TRBD2 (6 bases). Germline V gene sequence: CDR1 SGHDT, CDR2 YYEEEE. The CDR3 length is 14 residues. Trimming pared 0 bases from V and 6 bases from J, leaving 11 bases between. CDR3 sequence reads: CASSLAGSRDTQYF. DNA for the CDR3: TGTGCCAGCAGCTTGGCCGGGAGTCGGGATACGCAGTATTTT. The full variable domain, with the rest looked up from reference TRBV5-6 and TRBJ2-3, is DAGVTQSPTHLIKTRGQQVTLRCSPKSGHDTVSWYQQALGQGPQFIFQYYEEEERQRGNFPDRFSGHQFPNYSSELNVNALLLGDSALYLCASSLAGSRDTQYFGPGTRLTVL.